These 5 T cell receptor beta chains originate from one sample sequenced in a study of shared clonotypes between healthy human individuals. Terminally differentiated effector memory CD45RA+ cells were excluded from the naive CD8 cells, which were CD45RO-negative and positively selected for CCR7. Here immunoSEQ multiplex PCR was the method, and the copy in TCRdb shows in-frame clones only, minus some. The sample holds millions of clones; around 93% are singletons and the top ten take more than 1.5%. Specimen: naive CD8+ T cells from PBMCs. The receptors shown here come from a young man in good health. Some clones in this sample may be carry-over from other donors' samples.

The rearrangement joins TRBV4-1 to TRBJ1-5; D remains unclear. Trimming took 1 base from V and 3 from J, leaving 16 bases between them. Germline CDR1 reads MGHRA; CDR2 reads YSYEKL. This CDR3 comprises 17 residues. CDR3: CASSQVRREGINQPQHF. CDR3 sequence (DNA): TGCGCCAGCAGCCAAGTTCGACGGGAAGGGATCAATCAGCCCCAGCATTTT.

This clone came up once. This chain joins TRBV27 and TRBJ1-5; D is unresolved. V lost 4 bases to trimming and J lost 2 bases, with 9 bases between them. CDR1 is MNHEY, CDR2 SMNVEV, per germline (reference sequence). This CDR3 is built from 14 residues. The CDR3 nucleotides read TGTGCCAGCAGTTCCGGGCCGGGCAATCAGCCCCAGCATTTT. Translation gives CASSSGPGNQPQHF.

This sequence joins TRBV19 and TRBJ1-1; a possible D gene is TRBD1 (5 bases). Germline V gene data show CDR1 as LNHDA and CDR2 as SQIVND (reference sequence). The CDR3 is made up of 16 amino acids. V was pared by 5 bases and J by 4 bases, with 20 bases between. Here the CDR3 DNA reads TGTGCCAGTAGTTTCCGGGCTGAGGGGATGAGCACTGAAGCTTTCTTT. Its protein product is CASSFRAEGMSTEAFF.

This chain joins TRBV28 and TRBJ1-2; the D gene is possibly TRBD1 (6 bases). V lost 5 bases, J lost 4 bases, and 20 bases lay in between. CDR1 and CDR2 from the germline V gene are MDHEN and SYDVKM. The CDR3 has 16 residues. The CDR3 loop is CASSPTPGAPTYGYTF. In nucleotides, the CDR3 is TGTGCCAGCAGTCCGACCCCAGGGGCCCCCACCTATGGCTACACCTTC.

This clone has only one observation. V usage is TRBV28 and J usage is TRBJ2-3; D possibly corresponds to TRBD1 (6 bases). The germline V gene has CDR1 MDHEN and CDR2 SYDVKM. The V end lost 3 bases, the J end lost 0 bases, and 13 bases lay between the germline ends. This CDR3 spans 16 amino acids. The CDR3 DNA sequence: TGTGCCAGCAGTTTCTACAGGGATAGAAGCACAGATACGCAGTATTTT. This gives the protein CASSFYRDRSTDTQYF.